This TCR beta chain is drawn from a study of OX40 agonist ivuxolimab in advanced cancers. Study-level background: Intravenous ivuxolimab at 0.01 to 10 mg/kg was given to patients every 2 weeks. Findings of the study overall: Relatively little clonal expansion, among the lowest observed, appeared in partial responders at 0.1-3.0 mg/kg. In a subset of nonresponders, normalized T-cell clonal expansion was also low. On average, CD8+ T cells had more expanded clones than CD4+.

The length of the CDR3 is 16 residues. Germline trimming cut 3 bases from V and 2 bases from J; bases unmatched to any gene: 4. Germline lookup yields CDR1 LNHDA and CDR2 SQIVND (reference sequence). Clones were read by immunoSEQ multiplex PCR, and TCRdb kept only the in-frame ones, dropping some. The sample includes some 80,000 clones, approximately 83% of them seen just once. Points on this clone: Its antigen is undetermined.

The sample was CD4+ or CD8+ T cells sorted from blood, taken in a trial of the OX40 agonist ivuxolimab. J is TRBJ1-5 and V is TRBV19, with 10 bases aligning to TRBD1. The TCR comes from an adult with an advanced solid tumor such as melanoma, head and neck, liver or kidney cancer. CDR3 sequence (DNA): TGTGCCAGTAGTATTAGAGGACAGGGGGGCAATCAGCCCCAGCATTTT. This encodes CASSIRGQGGNQPQHF.